The present entry profiles one T cell receptor beta chain with its context. The antigen is unknown. The CDR3 extends over 16 amino acids. J was trimmed by 6 bases and V by 1 base; bases with no gene match: 8. The germline V gene has CDR1 SQVTM and CDR2 ANQGSEA. This sample was included in a study of cytomegalovirus exposure and HLA in healthy donors. Study details: From donors who were HLA-typed, an early data release held 80 million to 95 million unique TCRs.

Donors in the study were healthy people who gave bone marrow. Study-level points and caveats: For TCR beta chains, V- and J-gene trimming was later linked to a missense DCLRE1C variant.

This PCR relied on a set of 60 Vbeta primers and 13 Jbeta primers. TCRdb keeps only in-frame clones here, not all; method: immunoSEQ multiplex PCR. Here the sample spans roughly 100,000 clones, less than 80% being singletons. The rearrangement joins TRBV29-1 to TRBJ2-1, with 11 bases identical to TRBD1. Source material: PBMCs. The TCR was taken from a boy aged 5-17 years in good health and CMV-seropositive. CDR3 amino acids: CSVEGGDRGFGNEQFF. In DNA, the CDR3 is TGCAGCGTTGAAGGCGGGGACAGGGGGTTTGGCAATGAGCAGTTCTTC.